The clone carrying this T cell receptor (beta chain) was seen only a few times. Its antigen is unknown. This entry comes from a study of beta chain features in type 1 diabetes. Study results and limitations: TCRB CDR3 length was moderately but significantly reduced in all four CD4+ subsets of Type 1 diabetes patients.

V lost 4 bases, J lost 3 bases, and 5 bases stayed unmatched. Germline V gene lookup returns CDR1 SGHRS and CDR2 YFSETQ. The CDR3 extends over 14 amino acids. CD4+ naive, central memory, regulatory and stem cell-like memory cells were sorted via CD45RO/CCR7/CD25/CD127/CD95/CD27. As every portion of the isolated RNA was reverse transcribed, the sequencing read expressed TCRB transcripts. Using immunoSEQ multiplex PCR, the repertoire was profiled, and TCRdb retains in-frame clones only, with some absent. The data show around 170,000 clones, with 9% to 10% seen just once and about 2.1% held by the top ten.

The V gene is TRBV5-1, the J gene TRBJ2-5, with 8 bases lining up with TRBD1. The receptor was derived from a woman between 18 and 29 years old in good health. Sequenced sample: central memory CD4+ T cells from blood. The chain's CDR3 is CASSPSTGEETQYF. The CDR3 DNA sequence: TGCGCCAGCAGCCCCTCGACAGGGGAAGAGACCCAGTACTTC. Variable domain in full (rest from reference TRBV5-1 and TRBJ2-5): KAGVTQTPRYLIKTRGQQVTLSCSPISGHRSVSWYQQTPGQGLQFLFEYFSETQRNKGNFPGRFSGRQFSNSRSEMNVSTLELGDSALYLCASSPSTGEETQYFGPGTRLLVL.